The 23 T cell receptor beta chains in this list originate from one sample, sequenced in a study of PD-L1 blockade in urothelial cancer. The time point is: peripheral blood 6 weeks after treatment start. Sequencing was performed with immunoSEQ multiplex PCR; in TCRdb, only in-frame clones are kept and a portion is missing. The data contain around 100,000 clones, 75% to 95% of them singletons. Sequencing used PBMCs, obtained around atezolizumab (anti-PD-L1) treatment. Receptor source: a man between 60 and 70 years old with urothelial cancer.

V is TRBV11-1 and J is TRBJ2-5, with TRBD2 as a possible D gene (6 bases). V was shortened by 1 base and J by 6 bases, with 12 bases between the two germline ends. The CDR3 extends over 14 amino acids. Germline CDR1 and CDR2: SGHAT and FQDESV (reference sequence). CDR3 bases: TGTGCCAGCAGCTTAGATGCGGGACGCAAGACCCAGTACTTC. Its protein product is CASSLDAGRKTQYF.

The genes are TRBV19 and TRBJ2-7; TRBD2 aligns across 10 bases. With V trimmed by 5 bases and J by 4 bases, 5 bases remained unmatched. CDR3 length: 14 residues. The germline CDR1 and CDR2 sequences are LNHDA and SQIVND (reference sequence). DNA for the CDR3: TGTGCCAGTAGTGAGCGGGAGGGCCCGTACGAGCAGTACTTC. This encodes CASSEREGPYEQYF.

The V call is TRBV6-6, the J call TRBJ1-5; D might be TRBD1 (5 bases). Germline V gene data show CDR1 as MNHNY and CDR2 as SVGAGI (reference sequence). The CDR3 has 15 amino acids. Between the trimmed V and J ends, which lost 2 bases and 0 bases, there was a span of 8 bases. The CDR3: CASSYRQNSNQPQHF. For the CDR3, the DNA is TGTGCCAGCAGTTACCGACAGAATAGCAATCAGCCCCAGCATTTT.

The chain links TRBV5-3 to TRBJ2-7; 11 positions agree with TRBD2. TRBV5-3 counts as an open reading frame of uncertain function. This CDR3 is 15 amino acids long. V gave up 4 bases and J gave up 9 bases; unmatched junction bases: 12. CDR3: CARSRLTSGGVGQYF. CDR3 nucleotides: TGTGCCAGAAGCCGCCTCACTAGCGGGGGCGTCGGGCAGTACTTC.

The J gene is TRBJ2-7, the V gene TRBV4-2; 7 bases agree with TRBD2. CDR3 length: 16 residues. Per the germline V gene, CDR1 is LGHNA and CDR2 is YNFKEQ. V was clipped by 0 bases and J by 2 bases; unmatched bases: 7. As DNA, the CDR3 is TGTGCCAGCAGCCAAGATCAGAGCGCGGGGGCCTACGAGCAGTACTTC. Translating gives CASSQDQSAGAYEQYF.

The chain is built from TRBV29-1 and TRBJ2-5, with a possible D match to TRBD1 (6 bases). Germline lookup yields CDR1 SQVTM and CDR2 ANQGSEA. V lost 4 bases, J lost 4 bases, and 13 bases lay in between. The CDR3 loop spans 13 amino acids. The CDR3 spells CSVVPQGRETQYF. CDR3 bases: TGCAGCGTTGTCCCACAGGGACGAGAGACCCAGTACTTC.

The CDR3 DNA follows: TGTGCCAGCAGCTTATCAGGCACAGATACGCAGTATTTT. It encodes CASSLSGTDTQYF. The rearrangement links TRBV7-9 to TRBJ2-3; no reliable D call. V gave up 2 bases and J gave up 1 base, with 4 bases separating them. This CDR3 has 13 residues. CDR1 and CDR2 from the germline V gene are SEHNR and FQNEAQ (reference sequence).

This chain joins TRBV28 and TRBJ1-1, with TRBD1 as a possible D gene (6 bases). The CDR3 is 14 residues long. Per germline, CDR1 MDHEN and CDR2 SYDVKM. V was shortened by 5 bases and J by 4 bases, with 14 bases between the two germline ends. CDR3 nucleotides: TGTGCCAGCAGTCCCCCTGCCAGGGGCACTGAAGCTTTCTTT. It encodes CASSPPARGTEAFF.

This clone has more than one count but fewer than ten. The CDR3 is CASSVGSSGRATDTQYF. CDR3 coding DNA: TGTGCCAGCAGCGTAGGTAGTAGCGGGAGGGCCACAGATACGCAGTATTTT. The rearrangement joins TRBV9 to TRBJ2-3; TRBD2 aligns across 11 bases. The trim removed 0 bases at V and 2 bases at J, leaving 5 bases unmatched. CDR3 length: 17 residues. Germline values: CDR1 SGDLS, CDR2 YYNGEE.

V is TRBV5-3 and J is TRBJ1-2, with 10 nucleotides matching TRBD1. TRBV5-3 qualifies as an ORF whose function is uncertain. The CDR3 sequence is 15 residues long. V dropped 2 bases and J dropped 6; count of bases not matched to a gene: 7. CDR3 nucleotides: TGTGCCAGAAGCTTTATGGACAGGGGGGACGATGGCTACACCTTC. Its protein product is CARSFMDRGDDGYTF.

The V and J genes are TRBV5-1 and TRBJ1-2; TRBD1 matches at 9 bases. CDR1 is SGHRS and CDR2 is YFSETQ in the germline V gene. The V segment lost 0 bases and the J segment 3 bases; nucleotides outside the gene matches: 0. There are 14 residues in the CDR3. The CDR3 reads CASSLDRGHYGYTF. The CDR3, as DNA: TGCGCCAGCAGCTTGGACAGGGGGCACTATGGCTACACCTTC.

The V and J genes are TRBV27 and TRBJ2-7, with 9 bases that match TRBD2. The CDR3 is made up of 15 amino acids. The V segment lost 4 bases and the J segment 2 bases; nucleotides outside the gene matches: 6. Germline V CDR1 and CDR2: MNHEY, SMNVEV (reference sequence). Written as DNA, the CDR3 is TGTGCCAGCAGTTCGACTAGCGGATTAACCTACGAGCAGTACTTC. Amino acids: CASSSTSGLTYEQYF.

This clone has only a few counts. This chain uses TRBV5-1 with TRBJ1-1; possible D gene TRBD1, 6 bases. Trimming took 6 bases from V and 1 from J, leaving 10 bases between them. Germline V gene data show CDR1 as SGHRS and CDR2 as YFSETQ. The CDR3 is 13 residues long. The chain's CDR3 is CASTSQGNTEAFF. CDR3 in DNA: TGCGCCAGCACCTCACAGGGGAACACTGAAGCTTTCTTT.

The chain carries TRBV2 and TRBJ1-4; 9 bases are a match to TRBD1. The germline V gene has CDR1 SNHLY and CDR2 FYNNEI. V dropped 8 bases and J dropped 7; count of bases not matched to a gene: 8. This CDR3 contains 14 residues. The CDR3 DNA reads TGTGCCAGCCAACAGGGGGCGGTCAGTGAAAAACTGTTTTTT. It yields the protein CASQQGAVSEKLFF.

Only one count was recorded for this clone. Sequence at one end of the junction differs from germline and may be a read error. This rearrangement joins TRBV18 to TRBJ2-4; TRBD2 matches 16 bases. The CDR3 has 19 amino acids. Germline assignment: CDR1 KGHSH and CDR2 LQKENI. CDR3 region: CASSPPGLAGGHAKNIQYF. The CDR3 bases are TGTGCCAGCTCGCCACCGGGACTAGCGGGGGGGCACGCCAAAAACATTCAGTACTTC.

The J gene is TRBJ2-1, the V gene TRBV30, with D perhaps TRBD2 (5 bases). The V and J ends lost 2 bases and 9 bases respectively, with 14 bases between them. The CDR3 extends over 13 amino acids. Germline lookup yields CDR1 GTSNPN and CDR2 SVGIG (reference sequence). The CDR3 nucleotides read TGTGCCTGGAGTCGAGGAGGTAGCGCTGAGCAGTTCTTC. Amino acid sequence: CAWSRGGSAEQFF.

The rearrangement joins TRBV9 to TRBJ2-7, with 7 bases identical to TRBD1. The CDR3 sequence is 15 residues long. Looked up from germline, CDR1 is SGDLS and CDR2 is YYNGEE. With 4 bases clipped from V and 1 base from J, the junction kept 8 bases outside the gene matches. For the CDR3, the DNA is TGTGCCAGCAGCAGAGAGGGGGCTATTTCCTACGAGCAGTACTTC. Encoded protein: CASSREGAISYEQYF.

This rearrangement joins TRBV7-3 to TRBJ2-3; D not resolved. The CDR3 has 14 amino acids. Germline lookup yields CDR1 SGHTA and CDR2 FQGTGA. Trimming stripped 5 bases from V and 2 bases from J, with 11 bases between. CDR3 residues: CASSQRPYTDTQYF. DNA for the CDR3: TGTGCCAGCAGCCAGAGGCCGTACACAGATACGCAGTATTTT. The full variable domain, its missing parts supplied by reference TRBV7-3 and TRBJ2-3, is GAGVSQTPSNKVTEKGKYVELRCDPISGHTALYWYRQSLGQGPEFLIYFQGTGAADDSGLPNDRFFAVRPEGSVSTLKIQRTERGDSAVYLCASSQRPYTDTQYFGPGTRLTVL.

The chain has TRBV27 and TRBJ2-7, with D perhaps TRBD1 (5 bases). V shed 7 bases and J shed 1 base, with 14 bases lying between them. CDR3 length: 14 residues. Germline values: CDR1 MNHEY, CDR2 SMNVEV (reference sequence). The CDR3 nucleotides read TGTGCCAGCACTCAGATGGGGCCATCCTACGAGCAGTACTTC. This translates into CASTQMGPSYEQYF.

The chain joins TRBV25-1 to TRBJ2-5, with D possibly matching TRBD2 (5 bases). V lost 3 bases and J 2 bases, leaving 10 bases between the germline ends. The germline V gene encodes CDR1 MGHDK and CDR2 SYGVNS. This CDR3 contains 14 residues. The CDR3 region has the DNA TGTGCCAGCAGTGATTATCTAGCACAAGAGACCCAGTACTTC. It is translated as CASSDYLAQETQYF.

A single count supports this clone. The CDR3 sequence is CASSFAATGDEQYF. Written as DNA, the CDR3 is TGTGCCAGCAGCTTTGCCGCGACGGGGGACGAGCAGTACTTC. The chain has TRBV7-6 and TRBJ2-7; D perhaps matches TRBD2 (6 bases). Trimming stripped 3 bases from V and 5 bases from J, with 14 bases between. The CDR3 totals 14 residues. Germline CDR1 reads SGHVS; CDR2 reads FNYEAQ.

The chain has TRBV7-2 and TRBJ2-3; the match to TRBD2 covers 8 bases. Germline CDR1 reads SGHTA; CDR2 reads FQGNSA. The CDR3 contains 16 residues. V lost 0 bases to trimming and J lost 1 base; unmatched junction nucleotides: 3. In nucleotides, the CDR3 is TGTGCCAGCAGCTTAGCCGGGGGGGCCGGCACAGATACGCAGTATTTT. Its translation: CASSLAGGAGTDTQYF.

The genes are TRBV19 and TRBJ2-2, with 8 bases that match TRBD1. CDR1 LNHDA and CDR2 SQIVND come from the germline V gene (reference sequence). V trimming: 7 bases; J trimming: 4 bases; junction bases outside the gene matches: 11. This CDR3 has 16 residues. CDR3 protein: CASTPQGARGTGELFF. In DNA, the CDR3 is TGTGCCAGTACCCCGCAGGGGGCACGGGGCACCGGGGAGCTGTTTTTT.